The TCR beta chain under discussion was sequenced for a study of post-analysis software for immune sequencing data. Overall study findings and caveats: A significant reduction in normalized Chao1 diversity was observed in multiple sclerosis patients versus controls.

Concerning this clonotype itself: Its antigen remains unidentified.

Unique-molecular-identifier-tagged TCR beta cDNA libraries were used. T cells numbering about 0.95 to 10 million yielded about 500,000 cDNA molecules. TCRdb re-analysed the PCR reads in MiXCR, keeping a single row per CDR3 protein. The repertoire holds 750,000 to 950,000 distinct CDR3 sequences, with about 45% as singletons. The sample taken for sequencing was blood. This TCR came from a girl aged 5 to 17 with multiple sclerosis.

The CDR3 region has the DNA TGTGCCAGCAGGACAGGGCGGAGTTACGAGCAGTACTTC. Its translation is CASRTGRSYEQYF. The gene calls are TRBV6-1 and TRBJ2-7; 7 bases are a match to TRBD1. Germline V lookup: CDR1 MNHNS, CDR2 SASEGT. The CDR3 extends over 13 amino acids. With V trimmed by 6 bases and J by 4 bases, 6 bases remained unmatched.